This is a list of T cell receptor beta chains from one sample in a study of cytomegalovirus exposure and HLA in healthy donors. Libraries were prepared by immunoSEQ multiplex PCR; TCRdb keeps only in-frame clonotypes and omits some of them. Among 150,000 to 200,000 clones listed, around 78% were seen once. Sequencing was performed on PBMCs. All receptors derive from a woman between 25 and 40 years old in good health and CMV-seropositive. Each CDR3 is given with its conserved first and last residue. The order of the fields is clone size, J gene, V gene, D gene, CDR3 protein, CDR3 DNA. The D gene is left open where the match is weak. Rows give clone size only sometimes, using once, few, many, or a class for an expanded clone.

>.|TRBJ2-2|TRBV6-1|TRBD1
CASSDRWDRRNTGELFF
TGTGCCAGCAGTGATCGATGGGACAGGAGGAACACCGGGGAGCTGTTTTTT
>.|TRBJ2-2|TRBV19|TRBD1
CASSDRGRANTGELFF
TGTGCCAGTAGCGACAGGGGAAGGGCGAACACCGGGGAGCTGTTTTTT
>.|TRBJ1-6|TRBV6-5|.
CASSYLVDGGNSPLHF
TGTGCCAGCAGTTACCTCGTCGATGGTGGCAATTCACCCCTCCACTTT
>few|TRBJ2-7|TRBV5-1|.
CASSLAGDEQYF
TGCGCCAGCAGCTTGGCGGGGGACGAGCAGTACTTC
>.|TRBJ2-3|TRBV9|.
CATCILETDTQYF
TGTGCCACCTGTATACTAGAGACAGATACGCAGTATTTT
>.|TRBJ2-3|TRBV14|TRBD1
CASSPHRQGRADTQYF
TGTGCCAGCAGCCCCCATCGACAGGGGCGGGCAGATACGCAGTATTTT
>.|TRBJ1-1|TRBV5-1|.
CASSLASGGKAFF
TGCGCCAGCAGCTTGGCCTCCGGGGGGAAAGCTTTCTTT
>.|TRBJ2-2|TRBV5-1|TRBD1
CASSTTGAGDTGELFF
TGCGCCAGCAGCACCACAGGGGCAGGGGACACCGGGGAGCTGTTTTTT
>.|TRBJ2-2|TRBV5-1|TRBD1
CATLTGTGNTGELFF
TGCGCCACCTTAACCGGGACAGGGAACACCGGGGAGCTGTTTTTT
>few|TRBJ1-3|TRBV5-5|.
CASSLLLSGNTIYF
TGTGCCAGCAGCTTACTCCTTTCTGGAAACACCATATATTTT
>.|TRBJ2-1|TRBV19|TRBD2
CASSTSGISNEQFF
TGTGCCAGTAGTACTAGCGGGATATCCAATGAGCAGTTCTTC
>few|TRBJ2-1|TRBV5-5|TRBD2
CASPECSGSFWWCDEQFF
TGTGCCAGCCCAGAATGCAGCGGGAGCTTTTGGTGGTGCGATGAGCAGTTCTTC
>.|TRBJ2-2|TRBV2|TRBD2
CASSLAGLAGRAGELFF
TGTGCCAGCAGTTTAGCGGGGCTAGCGGGAAGGGCCGGGGAGCTGTTTTTT
>.|TRBJ2-7|TRBV7-9|TRBD1
CASSFGQGWSEQYF
TGTGCCAGCAGCTTCGGACAGGGTTGGAGCGAGCAGTACTTC
>.|TRBJ2-7|TRBV5-1|.
CASSLGPAGEQYF
TGCGCCAGCAGCTTGGGGCCGGCGGGGGAGCAGTACTTC